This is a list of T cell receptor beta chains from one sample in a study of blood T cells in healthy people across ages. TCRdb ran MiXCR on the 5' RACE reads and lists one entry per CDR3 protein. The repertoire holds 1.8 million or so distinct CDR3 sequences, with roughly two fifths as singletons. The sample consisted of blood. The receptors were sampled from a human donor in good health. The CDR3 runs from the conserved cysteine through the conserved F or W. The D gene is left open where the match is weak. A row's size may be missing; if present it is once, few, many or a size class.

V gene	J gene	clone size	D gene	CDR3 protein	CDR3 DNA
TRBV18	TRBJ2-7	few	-	CASSPPDKTYEQYF	TGTGCCAGCTCACCACCGGACAAGACCTACGAGCAGTACTTC
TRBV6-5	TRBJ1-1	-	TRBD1	CAGSARQGQNTEAFF	TGTGCCGGCAGTGCTCGACAGGGGCAGAACACTGAAGCTTTCTTT
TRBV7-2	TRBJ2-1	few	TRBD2	CASSSERGYNEQFF	TGTGCCAGCAGCTCAGAGCGGGGGTACAATGAGCAGTTCTTC
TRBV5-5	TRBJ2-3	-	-	CASSLTTLYTQYF	TGTGCCAGCAGCTTGACCACACTTTATACGCAGTATTTT
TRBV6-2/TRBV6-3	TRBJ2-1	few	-	CASSDTSYNEQFF	TGTGCCAGCAGTGATACCTCCTACAATGAGCAGTTCTTC
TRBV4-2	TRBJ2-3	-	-	CASSQDQPGSGTDTQYF	TGTGCCAGCAGCCAAGACCAACCGGGTAGTGGCACAGATACGCAGTATTTT
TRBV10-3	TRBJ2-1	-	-	CAIRETSHNEQFF	TGTGCCATCAGAGAGACTAGTCACAATGAGCAGTTCTTC
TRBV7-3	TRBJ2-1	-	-	CASSLIGGHNEQFF	TGTGCCAGCAGCTTAATCGGGGGACACAATGAGCAGTTCTTC
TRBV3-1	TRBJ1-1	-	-	CASSRRNLGRTEAFF	TGTGCCAGCAGCCGGAGGAACTTGGGAAGGACTGAAGCTTTCTTT
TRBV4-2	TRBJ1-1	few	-	CASSQAPLHTLVTEAFF	TGTGCCAGCAGCCAAGCTCCCTTACACACACTAGTCACTGAAGCTTTCTTT
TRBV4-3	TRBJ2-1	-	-	CASSQVKGHEQFF	TGCGCCAGCAGCCAAGTAAAAGGGCATGAGCAGTTCTTC
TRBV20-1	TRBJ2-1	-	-	CSASGQGPWGVYNEQFF	TGCAGTGCTAGTGGGCAGGGGCCCTGGGGGGTCTACAATGAGCAGTTCTTC
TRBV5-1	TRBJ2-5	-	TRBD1	CASRTGSDGETQYF	TGCGCCAGCAGGACAGGGTCAGACGGAGAGACCCAGTACTTC
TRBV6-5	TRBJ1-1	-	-	CASSSLRMNTEAFF	TGTGCCAGCAGTTCCCTTCGGATGAACACTGAAGCTTTCTTT
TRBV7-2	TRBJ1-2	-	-	CASSLARRAGYTF	TGTGCCAGCAGCTTAGCTCGCAGGGCTGGCTACACCTTC
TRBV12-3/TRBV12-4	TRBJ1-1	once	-	CASSLGFNGAFF	TGTGCCAGCAGTTTGGGGTTTAACGGAGCTTTCTTT
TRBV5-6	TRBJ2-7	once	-	CASSLRYGSYEQYF	TGTGCCAGCAGCTTGAGGTACGGCTCCTACGAGCAGTACTTC
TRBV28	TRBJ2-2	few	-	CASTPNPVRELFF	TGTGCCAGCACTCCGAACCCTGTCCGGGAGCTGTTTTTT
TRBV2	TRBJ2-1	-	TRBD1	CARGTGTNEQFF	TGTGCCAGGGGGACAGGAACCAATGAGCAGTTCTTC
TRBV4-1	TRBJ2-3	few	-	CASSLLTGTQTLTDTQYF	TGCGCCAGCAGCCTTCTAACCGGGACACAAACTCTCACAGATACGCAGTATTTT
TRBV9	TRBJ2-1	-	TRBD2	CASSVGLAAIYNEQFF	TGTGCCAGCAGCGTAGGACTAGCGGCTATCTACAATGAGCAGTTCTTC
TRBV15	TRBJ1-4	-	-	CATSRDPPGGRIELFF	TGTGCCACCAGCAGAGATCCCCCTGGGGGCAGAATTGAACTGTTTTTT
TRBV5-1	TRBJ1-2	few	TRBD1	CASSVRDRGDYGYTF	TGCGCCAGCAGCGTCCGGGACAGGGGGGACTATGGCTACACCTTC
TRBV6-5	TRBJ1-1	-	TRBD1	CASSQYRGLGNTEAFF	TGTGCCAGCAGTCAGTACAGGGGGCTAGGGAACACTGAAGCTTTCTTT
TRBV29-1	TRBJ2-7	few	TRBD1	CSVSLMRTGGHEQYF	TGCAGCGTTTCTCTTATGAGGACAGGGGGTCACGAGCAGTACTTC
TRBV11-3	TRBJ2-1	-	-	CASSYGGLSHNEQFF	TGTGCCAGCAGCTACGGGGGCCTCTCCCACAATGAGCAGTTCTTC
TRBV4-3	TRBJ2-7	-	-	CASSQEASPYEQYF	TGCGCCAGCAGCCAAGAGGCCAGCCCCTACGAGCAGTACTTC
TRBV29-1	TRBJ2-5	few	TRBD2	CSGTRGGSETQYF	TGCAGCGGGACTCGGGGGGGCTCGGAGACCCAGTACTTC
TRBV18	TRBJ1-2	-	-	CASSPQDSVYGYTF	TGTGCCAGCTCACCGCAGGACAGCGTTTATGGCTACACCTTC
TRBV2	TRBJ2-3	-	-	CASSSYGDTDTQYF	TGTGCCAGCAGTAGTTACGGAGACACAGATACGCAGTATTTT
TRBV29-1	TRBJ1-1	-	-	CSVAAGNTEAFF	TGCAGCGTTGCGGCGGGGAACACTGAAGCTTTCTTT
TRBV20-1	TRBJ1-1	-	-	CSARVPLNTEAFF	TGCAGTGCTAGAGTACCTTTGAACACTGAAGCTTTCTTT
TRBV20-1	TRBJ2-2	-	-	CSAKGGRGTGELFF	TGCAGTGCAAAAGGCGGCCGGGGGACCGGGGAGCTGTTTTTT
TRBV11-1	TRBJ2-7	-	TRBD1	CASRSDREHEQYF	TGTGCCAGCAGATCGGACAGGGAGCACGAGCAGTACTTC
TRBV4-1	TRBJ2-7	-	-	CASSQGYLSYEQYF	TGCGCCAGCAGCCAAGGTTACTTATCCTACGAGCAGTACTTC
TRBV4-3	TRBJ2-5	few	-	CASSQHGGKEGEETQYF	TGCGCCAGCAGCCAGCACGGGGGAAAAGAGGGGGAAGAGACCCAGTACTTC
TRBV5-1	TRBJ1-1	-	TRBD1	CASSLGPQGAGTEAFF	TGCGCCAGCAGCTTGGGGCCCCAGGGGGCGGGAACTGAAGCTTTCTTT
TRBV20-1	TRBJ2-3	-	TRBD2	CSARDKRGTSTDTQYF	TGCAGTGCTAGAGACAAGCGGGGAACTAGCACAGATACGCAGTATTTT
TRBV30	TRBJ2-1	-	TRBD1	CAWNRGSSNEQFF	TGTGCCTGGAACAGGGGAAGCTCCAATGAGCAGTTCTTC
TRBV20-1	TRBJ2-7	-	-	CSARVTRIRNEQYF	TGCAGTGCTAGAGTCACTAGGATCCGGAACGAGCAGTACTTC
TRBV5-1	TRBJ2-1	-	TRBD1	CASSLGQGVRQFF	TGCGCCAGCAGCTTGGGACAGGGTGTAAGGCAGTTCTTC
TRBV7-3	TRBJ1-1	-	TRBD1	CASSLDRDSMNTEAFF	TGTGCCAGCAGCCTAGACCGGGACAGCATGAACACTGAAGCTTTCTTT
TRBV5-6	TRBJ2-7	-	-	CASSGLGTRSSYEQYF	TGTGCCAGCAGCGGCCTGGGGACGAGGAGCTCCTACGAGCAGTACTTC
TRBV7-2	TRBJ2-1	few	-	CASTIVGGSYNEQFF	TGTGCCAGCACCATAGTTGGGGGTTCCTACAATGAGCAGTTCTTC
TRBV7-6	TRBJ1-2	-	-	CASGLQLDGYTF	TGTGCCAGCGGTTTACAGCTGGACGGCTACACCTTC